Shown below are 28 T cell receptor beta chains from a single sample sequenced in a study of graft-versus-host responses after intestinal transplantation. Their target antigens are unknown. Only in-frame clones appear in the TCRdb table, and some are missing; sequencing was by immunoSEQ multiplex PCR. This sample has some 100,000 clones, with about 89% found just once. The sequencing here drew on unstimulated CD8+ T cells sorted from spleen or lymph node cells, taken before intestinal transplant. These receptors were collected from a human donor who received an intestinal transplant.

The J gene is TRBJ2-7, the V gene TRBV5-1; 7 bases fit TRBD2. The CDR3 has 15 residues. V shed 0 bases and J 2 bases; nucleotides not matched to a gene: 5. The germline gives CDR1 SGHRS, CDR2 YFSETQ. For the CDR3, the DNA is TGCGCCAGCAGCTTGGTCGGACTAGTCCCCTACGAGCAGTACTTC. Encoded protein: CASSLVGLVPYEQYF. Full variable domain (remainder filled in from reference TRBV5-1 and TRBJ2-7): KAGVTQTPRYLIKTRGQQVTLSCSPISGHRSVSWYQQTPGQGLQFLFEYFSETQRNKGNFPGRFSGRQFSNSRSEMNVSTLELGDSALYLCASSLVGLVPYEQYFGPGTRLTVT.

This chain joins TRBV7-6 and TRBJ2-1, with 9 bases aligning to TRBD2. The CDR3 loop spans 13 amino acids. V shed 1 base and J 14 bases; nucleotides not matched to a gene: 6. Germline CDR1 is SGHVS and CDR2 is FNYEAQ. CDR3 DNA sequence: TGTGCCAGCAGCTTAGGACTAGCGGCGGGAAAGTTCTTC. Its protein product is CASSLGLAAGKFF. Drawing the rest from reference TRBV7-6 and TRBJ2-1, the complete variable domain is GAGVSQSPRYKVTKRGQDVALRCDPISGHVSLYWYRQALGQGPEFLTYFNYEAQQDKSGLPNDRFSAERPEGSISTLTIQRTEQRDSAMYRCASSLGLAAGKFFGPGTRLTVL.

This clone turned up a few times. The chain employs TRBV6-5 and TRBJ2-6; D remains ambiguous. Germline V gene sequence: CDR1 MNHEY, CDR2 SVGAGI. This CDR3 contains 14 residues. Trimming took 5 bases from V and 0 from J, leaving 5 bases between them. CDR3 residues: CASSERSGANVLTF. For the CDR3, the DNA is TGTGCCAGCAGTGAGCGCTCTGGGGCCAACGTCCTGACTTTC.

This clone appeared once. The J gene is TRBJ2-1, the V gene TRBV4-1, with a tentative D call TRBD1 (6 bases). Germline values: CDR1 MGHRA, CDR2 YSYEKL. Trimming cost V 4 bases and J 6 bases, with 7 bases left between them. The CDR3 is 12 residues long. The CDR3 loop reads CASSRQVNEQFF. CDR3 nucleotides: TGCGCCAGCAGCCGACAGGTCAATGAGCAGTTCTTC.

The chain combines TRBV19 with TRBJ1-1, with a weak D call TRBD1 (6 bases). This CDR3 region has 16 residues. V was clipped by 1 base and J by 1 base, with 13 bases between them. Germline CDR1 reads LNHDA; CDR2 reads SQIVND (reference sequence). Here the CDR3 reads CASSIGGGQWNTEAFF. CDR3 nucleotide sequence: TGTGCCAGTAGTATAGGGGGGGGGCAGTGGAACACTGAAGCTTTCTTT.

The chain joins TRBV4-2 to TRBJ2-5, with 7 bases fitting TRBD2. V lost 0 bases and J lost 5; bases outside the gene matches: 6. There are 15 residues in the CDR3. Germline loops: CDR1 LGHNA, CDR2 YNFKEQ. The CDR3, as DNA: TGTGCCAGCAGCCAAGAGGCGGGAGAGATTGAGACCCAGTACTTC. The encoded protein is CASSQEAGEIETQYF.

The V gene is TRBV5-1, the J gene TRBJ2-5; TRBD2 agrees at 7 bases. Germline V gene lookup returns CDR1 SGHRS and CDR2 YFSETQ. This CDR3 spans 15 amino acids. After removal of 0 bases from V and 4 bases from J, the junction contained 6 bases not matched to a gene. CDR3 in amino acids: CASSLEGGFLETQYF. CDR3 sequence (DNA): TGCGCCAGCAGCTTGGAGGGAGGGTTTCTAGAGACCCAGTACTTC.

This clone was seen ten or more times. The chain has TRBV13 and TRBJ2-2, with 9 nucleotides matching TRBD1. The CDR3 sequence is 18 residues long. V gave up 1 base and J gave up 2 bases; unmatched junction bases: 8. Germline V gives CDR1 PRHDT, CDR2 FYEKMQ (reference sequence). CDR3 loop: CASSLDNPGQGNTGELFF. The CDR3 nucleotides are TGTGCCAGCAGCTTAGACAACCCGGGACAGGGCAACACCGGGGAGCTGTTTTTT.

The chain is built from TRBV30 and TRBJ2-1, with D possibly being TRBD2 (6 bases). Germline V gives CDR1 GTSNPN, CDR2 SVGIG (reference sequence). Trimming removed 0 bases from V and 6 bases from J, with 9 bases in between. CDR3 size: 13 residues. The DNA of the CDR3 is TGTGCCTGGAGTGTACTAGCTTTCAATGAGCAGTTCTTC. Translating it yields CAWSVLAFNEQFF.

The genes are TRBV4-1 and TRBJ2-6; tentatively, D is TRBD1 (5 bases). CDR3 length: 18 amino acids. V was clipped by 0 bases and J by 0 bases, with 12 bases between them. Germline V CDR1 and CDR2: MGHRA, YSYEKL. The CDR3 nucleotides read TGCGCCAGCAGCCAAGATAACCAGGGCTTCTCTGGGGCCAACGTCCTGACTTTC. This encodes CASSQDNQGFSGANVLTF.

V and J are TRBV4-1 and TRBJ2-1, with D possibly being TRBD2 (5 bases). The CDR3 length is 12 residues. Trimming took 0 bases from V and 13 from J, leaving 10 bases between them. In germline, CDR1 is MGHRA, CDR2 YSYEKL. The CDR3 sequence: CASSQDGSPQFF. CDR3 DNA sequence: TGCGCCAGCAGCCAAGATGGGAGCCCCCAGTTCTTC.

This clone was seen only once. This rearrangement joins TRBV4-1 to TRBJ1-2; D is perhaps TRBD1 (6 bases). CDR3 length: 15 residues. V shed 8 bases and J shed 4 bases, with 20 bases lying between them. Germline CDR1 and CDR2: MGHRA and YSYEKL. The CDR3 DNA is TGCGCCAGCCGACTACGAGGGGGATTAGGCTATGGCTACACCTTC. This translates into CASRLRGGLGYGYTF.

CDR3 in amino acids: CASSLLAGGYNEQFF. The CDR3 DNA follows: TGTGCCAGCAGTTTATTAGCGGGAGGATACAATGAGCAGTTCTTC. The chain joins TRBV6-5 to TRBJ2-1; 10 positions agree with TRBD2. Germline CDR1 and CDR2: MNHEY and SVGAGI. The CDR3 consists of 15 residues. Losses at the gene ends were 4 bases for V and 4 bases for J; bases not matched to a gene: 4.

V usage is TRBV7-9 and J usage is TRBJ2-4, with a possible D match to TRBD2 (6 bases). The germline V gene has CDR1 SEHNR and CDR2 FQNEAQ (reference sequence). CDR3 length: 14 amino acids. V was trimmed by 5 bases and J by 6 bases, leaving 14 bases between them. The CDR3 reads CASSPRDSLNIQYF. CDR3 coding DNA: TGTGCCAGCAGCCCCCGGGACTCCCTAAACATTCAGTACTTC.

The V call is TRBV4-1, the J call TRBJ2-7, with 7 bases identical to TRBD2. This CDR3 comprises 16 residues. From germline, CDR1 is MGHRA and CDR2 YSYEKL. The J segment lost 4 bases and the V segment lost 0 bases, leaving 9 bases of the junction unmatched. The CDR3 protein is CASSQEARGVDYEQYF. In nucleotides, the CDR3 is TGCGCCAGCAGCCAAGAAGCACGGGGGGTCGATTACGAGCAGTACTTC.

The gene calls are TRBV27 and TRBJ2-3; no clear D. The CDR3 covers 12 residues. In germline, CDR1 is MNHEY, CDR2 SMNVEV (reference sequence). V gave up 5 bases and J gave up 2 bases, with 5 bases separating them. In DNA, the CDR3 is TGTGCCAGCAGTCCCACCACAGATACGCAGTATTTT. Translating it yields CASSPTTDTQYF.

The rearrangement joins TRBV2 to TRBJ2-5, with 9 bases lining up with TRBD2. Per the germline V gene, CDR1 is SNHLY and CDR2 is FYNNEI. The CDR3 has 12 amino acids. Unmatched junction bases numbered 3, after V lost 8 bases and J lost 5 bases. The CDR3 nucleotides read TGTGCCAGCCATCTAGCGGGGGAGACCCAGTACTTC. Encoded protein: CASHLAGETQYF.

The rearrangement uses TRBV4-1 and TRBJ2-7; D might be TRBD1 (6 bases). The germline gives CDR1 MGHRA, CDR2 YSYEKL. The CDR3 totals 20 residues. V lost 0 bases, J lost 0 bases, and 24 bases lay in between. CDR3 protein: CASSQDPGQGWTPSSYEQYF. The CDR3 DNA reads TGCGCCAGCAGCCAAGATCCTGGTCAGGGGTGGACTCCGAGCTCCTACGAGCAGTACTTC.

The V gene is TRBV7-9, the J gene TRBJ2-7; 9 positions match TRBD2. V was clipped by 0 bases and J by 2 bases; unmatched bases: 5. The CDR3 spans 16 residues. Germline loops: CDR1 SEHNR, CDR2 FQNEAQ (reference sequence). This CDR3 reads CASSLASGLATYEQYF. Written as DNA, the CDR3 is TGTGCCAGCAGCTTAGCGTCGGGACTAGCAACCTACGAGCAGTACTTC.

V gene TRBV5-1 combines with J gene TRBJ2-7, with 7 bases that match TRBD1. The germline CDR1 and CDR2 sequences are SGHRS and YFSETQ. Losses at the gene ends were 4 bases for V and 2 bases for J; bases not matched to a gene: 9. The CDR3 sequence is 15 residues long. CDR3 amino acids: CASSDGTVITYEQYF. The DNA for the CDR3 is TGCGCCAGCAGCGACGGGACAGTTATCACCTACGAGCAGTACTTC.

The J gene is TRBJ2-1, the V gene TRBV15; a weak D match, TRBD1 (6 bases). The V end lost 4 bases, the J end lost 5 bases, and 15 bases lay between the germline ends. Germline CDR1 and CDR2: LNHNV and YYDKDF (reference sequence). The CDR3 extends over 15 amino acids. CDR3 nucleotide sequence: TGTGCCACCAGCACCGGGACAAATTCTAACAATGAGCAGTTCTTC. Translation: CATSTGTNSNNEQFF. Supplemented by reference TRBV15 and TRBJ2-1, the full variable domain reads DAMVIQNPRYQVTQFGKPVTLSCSQTLNHNVMYWYQQKSSQAPKLLFHYYDKDFNNEADTPDNFQSRRPNTSFCFLDIRSPGLGDTAMYLCATSTGTNSNNEQFFGPGTRLTVL.

The gene calls are TRBV7-6 and TRBJ2-1; the D is unclear. The CDR3 has 13 residues. Germline-derived CDR1 and CDR2 are SGHVS and FNYEAQ. Trimming removed 1 base at V and 3 bases at J, with 4 bases between. The CDR3 nucleotides are TGTGCCAGCAGCTTAGTGGACTACAATGAGCAGTTCTTC. This encodes CASSLVDYNEQFF.

The gene calls are TRBV28 and TRBJ2-1; no clear D. Germline V gene data show CDR1 as MDHEN and CDR2 as SYDVKM. The ends were cut back, 6 bases at V and 0 bases at J, with 12 bases in the middle. This CDR3 spans 15 amino acids. CDR3 amino acids: CASRRQPSSYNEQFF. CDR3 sequence (DNA): TGTGCCAGCAGAAGGCAGCCGAGCTCCTACAATGAGCAGTTCTTC.

The rearrangement links TRBV11-3 to TRBJ2-7; D is possibly TRBD1 (6 bases). V lost 5 bases and J 1 base, leaving 18 bases between the germline ends. CDR1 and CDR2 from the germline V gene are SGHNT and YENEEA. The CDR3 totals 16 residues. The CDR3 spells CASSPSWGLESYEQYF. In nucleotides, the CDR3 is TGTGCCAGCAGCCCGTCATGGGGGCTAGAGTCCTACGAGCAGTACTTC.

The chain is built from TRBV6-5 and TRBJ1-1; TRBD1 is a possible D gene (6 bases). Germline V lookup: CDR1 MNHEY, CDR2 SVGAGI. V lost 8 bases and J 6 bases, leaving 22 bases between the germline ends. This CDR3 region has 15 residues. CDR3 DNA: TGTGCCAGCCGCCGTTTGATTTCAGGGGACTCTGAAGCTTTCTTT. Amino acid sequence: CASRRLISGDSEAFF.

The chain joins TRBV13 to TRBJ2-7; unclear D gene. The CDR3 spans 14 residues. With 3 bases removed from V and 3 bases from J, the gap between germline ends came to 12 bases. Germline lookup yields CDR1 PRHDT and CDR2 FYEKMQ (reference sequence). The DNA for the CDR3 is TGTGCCAGCAGCTTTCGGTTGGACGACTACGAGCAGTACTTC. It specifies CASSFRLDDYEQYF.

The chain recombines TRBV6-5 with TRBJ2-5; D is undetermined. The germline V gene has CDR1 MNHEY and CDR2 SVGAGI. CDR3 size: 14 residues. Trimming took 3 bases from V and 1 from J, leaving 9 bases between them. In DNA form, the CDR3 reads TGTGCCAGCAGTTATGTGAGGTCCCAAGAGACCCAGTACTTC. Its translation: CASSYVRSQETQYF.

In DNA form, the CDR3 reads TGTGCCAGCCGCACAGGGGGCCTGCCCCAGCATTTT. Protein sequence: CASRTGGLPQHF. This chain joins TRBV27 and TRBJ1-5; 9 nucleotides line up with TRBD1. Germline CDR1 MNHEY, CDR2 SMNVEV (reference sequence). This CDR3 is built from 12 residues. V was clipped by 8 bases and J by 9 bases; unmatched bases: 5.